These 25 T cell receptor beta chains were sequenced from one sample in a study of beta chain features in type 1 diabetes. Expressed TCRB transcripts were sequenced because the isolated RNA had all been reverse transcribed beforehand. The method was immunoSEQ multiplex PCR; TCRdb's version includes in-frame clones alone and lacks a portion of them. The sample has over 700,000 clones, 15% to 20% seen once. Sequences were obtained from naive CD4+ T cells from blood. The origin of the receptors is a woman aged 18-29 years in good health.

This clone was seen a few times. The chain combines TRBV5-1 with TRBJ2-3; the match to TRBD1 covers 7 bases. Germline V CDR1 and CDR2: SGHRS, YFSETQ. This CDR3 has 15 residues. Trimming took 3 bases from V and 3 from J; bases not matched to a gene: 7. CDR3 amino acids: CASSSTGVGTDTQYF. The CDR3 nucleotides are TGCGCCAGCAGCTCTACAGGGGTAGGGACAGATACGCAGTATTTT. The variable domain in full, with the rest retrieved from reference TRBV5-1 and TRBJ2-3, is KAGVTQTPRYLIKTRGQQVTLSCSPISGHRSVSWYQQTPGQGLQFLFEYFSETQRNKGNFPGRFSGRQFSNSRSEMNVSTLELGDSALYLCASSSTGVGTDTQYFGPGTRLTVL.

This clone was seen more than once but under ten times. The rearrangement joins TRBV7-6 to TRBJ2-3, with TRBD2 identical over 10 bases. V lost 3 bases and J lost 3; bases outside the gene matches: 18. The germline CDR1 and CDR2 sequences are SGHVS and FNYEAQ. This CDR3 comprises 20 residues. CDR3 DNA: TGTGCCAGCAGCTTCCAAAGGGTTCCAGCGGGAGGGAGGTCGACAGATACGCAGTATTTT. Translated, it gives CASSFQRVPAGGRSTDTQYF.

The chain recombines TRBV28 with TRBJ2-7; tentative D call: TRBD2 (6 bases). The germline CDR1 and CDR2 sequences are MDHEN and SYDVKM. V lost 3 bases and J 6 bases, leaving 15 bases between the germline ends. This CDR3 is 14 amino acids long. The DNA of the CDR3 is TGTGCCAGCAGTTTCGTCGGGAGATCCACCGAGCAGTACTTC. Protein sequence: CASSFVGRSTEQYF.

This clone occurred a few times. The chain combines TRBV7-9 with TRBJ1-1; D possibly corresponds to TRBD1 (5 bases). Germline CDR1 and CDR2: SEHNR and FQNEAQ (reference sequence). The CDR3 has 17 amino acids. Trimming removed 5 bases at V and 1 base at J, with 20 bases between. CDR3 residues: CASSTRTRLRANTEAFF. In DNA, the CDR3 is TGTGCCAGCAGCACTCGGACACGCTTGCGGGCGAACACTGAAGCTTTCTTT.

This clone was seen a few times. The chain recombines TRBV18 with TRBJ1-3, with D possibly being TRBD1 (6 bases). The CDR3 runs 15 residues. CDR1 and CDR2 (germline): KGHSH, LQKENI. Trimming stripped 5 bases from V and 0 bases from J, with 11 bases between. The DNA for the CDR3 is TGTGCCAGCTCAGCGACAGGCCACTCTGGAAACACCATATATTTT. Protein sequence: CASSATGHSGNTIYF.

This clone occurred a few times. This chain joins TRBV29-1 and TRBJ2-3, with D tentatively TRBD1 (6 bases). Germline V gives CDR1 SQVTM, CDR2 ANQGSEA. With 4 bases removed from V and 0 bases from J, the gap between germline ends came to 17 bases. This CDR3 is built from 16 residues. As DNA, the CDR3 is TGCAGCGTTGGGGTTCGGCCAGGGGATAGCACAGATACGCAGTATTTT. Its protein product is CSVGVRPGDSTDTQYF.

This clone came up many times. The chain employs TRBV10-3 and TRBJ1-5; 10 bases match TRBD1. CDR1 and CDR2 from the germline V gene are ENHRY and SYGVKD. This CDR3 region has 14 residues. Losses at the gene ends were 1 base for V and 7 bases for J; bases not matched to a gene: 1. CDR3 sequence reads: CAISEWTGGQPQHF. CDR3 bases: TGTGCCATCAGTGAGTGGACAGGGGGACAGCCCCAGCATTTT.

This clone came up a few times. This specimen includes other DNA sequences encoding the same CDR3. This chain links TRBV5-6 with TRBJ2-7, with unresolved D. From germline, CDR1 is SGHDT and CDR2 YYEEEE. This CDR3 is built from 11 residues. V was cut by 3 bases and J by 3 bases, with 4 bases left in between. The CDR3 nucleotides read TGTGCCAGCAGCTCATTCTACGAGCAGTACTTC. Translation gives CASSSFYEQYF.

As concerns this clone: This clone may be a read error of a much larger clone one base away. This CDR3 is also generated by other DNA sequences in the sample. This chain connects TRBV6-1 to TRBJ2-6; D gene uncertain. The V and J ends lost 3 bases and 1 base respectively, with 4 bases between them. Germline V lookup: CDR1 MNHNS, CDR2 SASEGT. This CDR3 contains 14 residues. The CDR3 bases are TGTGCCAGCAGTGAGGCGTCTGGGGCCAACGTCCTGACTTTC. Translation: CASSEASGANVLTF.

In its sample, this clone was seen a few times. In DNA, the CDR3 is TGTGCCAGCAGCTTAGGACAGGCCAGGAATTCACCCCTCCACTTT. Protein product: CASSLGQARNSPLHF. The genes are TRBV13 and TRBJ1-6; tentatively, D is TRBD1 (5 bases). The V gene lost 0 bases and the J gene lost 7 bases, with 10 bases spanning the gap. The germline V gene has CDR1 PRHDT and CDR2 FYEKMQ (reference sequence). There are 15 residues in the CDR3. The full variable domain, in which reference TRBV13 and TRBJ1-6 provide the parts outside the CDR3, is AAGVIQSPRHLIKEKRETATLKCYPIPRHDTVYWYQQGPGQDPQFLISFYEKMQSDKGSIPDRFSAQQFSDYHSELNMSSLELGDSALYFCASSLGQARNSPLHFGNGTRLTVT.

The CDR3 here is CACRLARSYEQYF. The DNA for the CDR3 is TGTGCCTGCCGACTAGCGCGCTCCTACGAGCAGTACTTC. The J gene is TRBJ2-7, the V gene TRBV2; TRBD2 matches 8 bases. Losses at the gene ends were 11 bases for V and 0 bases for J; bases not matched to a gene: 6. Germline CDR1 is SNHLY and CDR2 is FYNNEI. This CDR3 comprises 13 residues.

The rearrangement links TRBV28 to TRBJ1-1, with D possibly being TRBD1 (5 bases). The CDR3 consists of 16 residues. Germline V gene sequence: CDR1 MDHEN, CDR2 SYDVKM. V lost 2 bases and J lost 0, with 13 bases in between. CDR3 residues: CASSLGGVPVNTEAFF. The CDR3 nucleotides read TGTGCCAGCAGTTTAGGAGGGGTTCCCGTGAACACTGAAGCTTTCTTT.

This clone was seen more than once but under ten times. V gene TRBV7-3 combines with J gene TRBJ2-3, with 8 bases that match TRBD1. The CDR3 loop spans 14 amino acids. V trimming: 6 bases; J trimming: 2 bases; junction bases outside the gene matches: 4. Germline CDR1 is SGHTA and CDR2 is FQGTGA. DNA of the CDR3: TGTGCCAGCAGTGCAGGGGGCTCCACAGATACGCAGTATTTT. Its translation: CASSAGGSTDTQYF.

The chain joins TRBV7-2 to TRBJ2-7; TRBD2 matches at 7 bases. Trimming removed 3 bases from V and 6 bases from J; junction bases left unmatched: 5. The CDR3 totals 13 residues. CDR1 and CDR2 (germline): SGHTA, FQGNSA. The CDR3 spells CASSFGRELEQYF. The DNA for the CDR3 is TGTGCCAGCAGCTTTGGGCGGGAGCTCGAGCAGTACTTC.

This clone was detected only a few times. The chain has TRBV30 and TRBJ1-1; weak D call: TRBD1 (6 bases). Germline values: CDR1 GTSNPN, CDR2 SVGIG (reference sequence). CDR3 length equals 14 residues. The V gene lost 0 bases and the J gene lost 0 bases, with 8 bases spanning the gap. CDR3 sequence reads: CAWSVRGLNTEAFF. The CDR3 nucleotides read TGTGCCTGGAGTGTAAGGGGGTTGAACACTGAAGCTTTCTTT.

As for this clone: A read error may account for a junction end that differs from germline. J is TRBJ1-2 and V is TRBV18; D perhaps matches TRBD1 (6 bases). The length of the CDR3 is 12 residues. Germline CDR1 KGHSH, CDR2 LQKENI. DNA for the CDR3: TGTGCCAGCTCACACGGTGGGGGCAACTACACATTC. Translated, it gives CASSHGGGNYTF.

In this sample, this clone turned up a few times. The chain is built from TRBV28 and TRBJ2-7, with 8 bases fitting TRBD2. Germline CDR1 and CDR2: MDHEN and SYDVKM. Trimming at V came to 3 bases and at J to 3 bases, leaving 4 bases not matched to a gene. The CDR3 spans 14 residues. The CDR3 DNA sequence: TGTGCCAGCAGTTTCACCGGGACTAGCTACGAGCAGTACTTC. Residues: CASSFTGTSYEQYF.

This clone came up a few times. V and J are TRBV13 and TRBJ2-5; 8 bases fit TRBD1. The trim removed 5 bases at V and 5 bases at J, leaving 10 bases unmatched. The CDR3 spans 15 residues. Germline assignment: CDR1 PRHDT and CDR2 FYEKMQ (reference sequence). CDR3 sequence reads: CASSDRQGIYETQYF. CDR3 in DNA: TGTGCCAGCAGCGACCGACAGGGGATTTATGAGACCCAGTACTTC.

The chain is built from TRBV7-2 and TRBJ2-3; D is undetermined. Germline V gene data show CDR1 as SGHTA and CDR2 as FQGNSA. The V and J ends lost 5 bases and 0 bases respectively, with 9 bases between them. This CDR3 region has 14 residues. Here the CDR3 reads CASSPSSSTDTQYF. Written as DNA, the CDR3 is TGTGCCAGCAGCCCATCCTCTAGCACAGATACGCAGTATTTT.

Comment on this clone: Other DNA sequences in this sample translate to the same CDR3. The rearrangement joins TRBV2 to TRBJ2-3; TRBD2 matches at 7 bases. From germline, CDR1 is SNHLY and CDR2 FYNNEI. The CDR3 spans 15 residues. J lost 4 bases, V lost 6 bases, and 10 bases had no gene match. The CDR3 sequence: CASSGGRVGSDTQYF. The CDR3 bases are TGTGCCAGCAGCGGTGGGAGGGTCGGCTCAGATACGCAGTATTTT. Full variable domain (rest looked up from reference TRBV2 and TRBJ2-3): EPEVTQTPSHQVTQMGQEVILRCVPISNHLYFYWYRQILGQKVEFLVSFYNNEISEKSEIFDDQFSVERPDGSNFTLKIRSTKLEDSAMYFCASSGGRVGSDTQYFGPGTRLTVL.

The chain uses TRBV2 and TRBJ2-2; 12 nucleotides line up with TRBD2. V lost 7 bases, J lost 4 bases, and 4 bases stayed unmatched. The CDR3 sequence is 15 residues long. The germline CDR1 and CDR2 sequences are SNHLY and FYNNEI. Written as DNA, the CDR3 is TGTGCCAGCACTGGGGGACTAGCGGGCACCGGGGAGCTGTTTTTT. Amino acid sequence: CASTGGLAGTGELFF.

This chain connects TRBV10-3 to TRBJ2-3; D is possibly TRBD1 or TRBD2 (5 bases each). The germline CDR1 and CDR2 sequences are ENHRY and SYGVKD. CDR3 size: 16 residues. The ends were cut back, 6 bases at V and 2 bases at J, with 18 bases in the middle. The CDR3 sequence: CAISGTSDSHTDTQYF. CDR3 DNA: TGTGCCATCAGCGGGACGTCGGACTCTCACACAGATACGCAGTATTTT.

The chain couples TRBV11-2 to TRBJ1-3, with D maybe TRBD1 (6 bases). The CDR3 length is 18 residues. CDR1 is SGHAT and CDR2 is FQNNGV in the germline V gene. V lost 4 bases and J 4 bases, leaving 23 bases between the germline ends. The chain's CDR3 is CASSSIKGEQGSGNTIYF. Written as DNA, the CDR3 is TGTGCCAGCAGCTCGATTAAGGGCGAACAGGGATCGGGAAACACCATATATTTT.

The table lists this clone with a few counts. The gene calls are TRBV7-2 and TRBJ2-1; TRBD2 might be the D (6 bases). Trimming pared 2 bases from V and 2 bases from J, leaving 13 bases between. The CDR3 spans 16 residues. The germline gives CDR1 SGHTA, CDR2 FQGNSA. The CDR3 DNA reads TGTGCCAGCAGCTTAATCGGCGGGGTCACCTACAATGAGCAGTTCTTC. Residues: CASSLIGGVTYNEQFF.

V gene TRBV4-2 combines with J gene TRBJ2-5; 9 nucleotides line up with TRBD2. Trimming cost V 0 bases and J 3 bases; bases outside gene matches: 5. The CDR3 extends over 16 amino acids. In germline, CDR1 is LGHNA, CDR2 YNFKEQ. The CDR3 DNA reads TGTGCCAGCAGCCAAGATCTGGCGGGAGGGGAAGAGACCCAGTACTTC. It encodes CASSQDLAGGEETQYF.